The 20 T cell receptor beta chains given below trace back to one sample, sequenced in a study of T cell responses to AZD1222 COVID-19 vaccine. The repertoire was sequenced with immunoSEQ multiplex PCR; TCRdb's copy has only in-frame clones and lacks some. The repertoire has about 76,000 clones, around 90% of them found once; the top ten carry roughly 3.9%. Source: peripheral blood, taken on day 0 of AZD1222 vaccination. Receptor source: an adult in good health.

CDR3 sequence reads: CASSLTGLGYTF. CDR3 DNA: TGTGCCAGCAGTCTCACAGGGCTGGGCTACACCTTC. J is TRBJ1-2 and V is TRBV27, with D possibly matching TRBD1 (6 bases). The CDR3 consists of 12 residues. The germline CDR1 and CDR2 sequences are MNHEY and SMNVEV (reference sequence). The V end lost 5 bases, the J end lost 8 bases, and 12 bases lay between the germline ends.

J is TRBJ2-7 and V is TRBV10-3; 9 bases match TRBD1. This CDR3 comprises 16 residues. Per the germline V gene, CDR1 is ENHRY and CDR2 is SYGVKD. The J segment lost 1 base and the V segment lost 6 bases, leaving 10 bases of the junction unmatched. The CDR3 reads CAIRLQRQGGSYEQYF. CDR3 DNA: TGTGCCATCAGATTACAGAGACAGGGGGGTTCCTACGAGCAGTACTTC.

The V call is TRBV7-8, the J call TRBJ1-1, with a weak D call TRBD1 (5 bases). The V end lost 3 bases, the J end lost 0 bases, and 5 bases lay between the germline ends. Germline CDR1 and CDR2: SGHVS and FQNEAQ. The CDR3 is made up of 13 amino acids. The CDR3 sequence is CASSFRVNTEAFF. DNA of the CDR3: TGTGCCAGCAGCTTCAGGGTGAACACTGAAGCTTTCTTT.

The CDR3, as DNA: TGTGCCAGCAGCTTAGAGAACAGGGTTTGGGAGACCCAGTACTTC. This gives the protein CASSLENRVWETQYF. This chain joins TRBV11-3 and TRBJ2-5, with TRBD1 as a possible D gene (6 bases). CDR3 length: 15 amino acids. Trimming took 0 bases from V and 5 from J, leaving 13 bases between them. Germline V gene lookup returns CDR1 SGHNT and CDR2 YENEEA.

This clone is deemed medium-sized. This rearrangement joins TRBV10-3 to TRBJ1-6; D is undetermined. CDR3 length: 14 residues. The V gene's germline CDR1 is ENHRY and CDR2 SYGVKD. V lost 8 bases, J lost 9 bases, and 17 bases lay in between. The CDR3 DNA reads TGTGCCATCGGAGGGCACGACGGAAGTTCACCCCTCCACTTT. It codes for CAIGGHDGSSPLHF.

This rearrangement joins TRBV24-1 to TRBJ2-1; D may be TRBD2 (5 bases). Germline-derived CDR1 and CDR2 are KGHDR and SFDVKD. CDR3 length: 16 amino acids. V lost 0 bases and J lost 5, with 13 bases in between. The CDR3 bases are TGTGCCACCAGTGATTTGCAGTTCGGAGGAAACAATGAGCAGTTCTTC. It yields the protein CATSDLQFGGNNEQFF.

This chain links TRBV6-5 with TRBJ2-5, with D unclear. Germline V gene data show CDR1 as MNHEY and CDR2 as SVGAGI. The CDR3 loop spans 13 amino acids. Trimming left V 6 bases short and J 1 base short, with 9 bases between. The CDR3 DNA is TGTGCCAGCAGGGCAGAGATCCAAGAGACCCAGTACTTC. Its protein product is CASRAEIQETQYF.

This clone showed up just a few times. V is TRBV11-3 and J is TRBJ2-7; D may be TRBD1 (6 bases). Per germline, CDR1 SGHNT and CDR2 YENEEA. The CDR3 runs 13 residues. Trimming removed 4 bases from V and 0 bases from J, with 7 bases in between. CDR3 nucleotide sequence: TGTGCCAGCAGCTCGGACAGCTCCTACGAGCAGTACTTC. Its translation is CASSSDSSYEQYF.

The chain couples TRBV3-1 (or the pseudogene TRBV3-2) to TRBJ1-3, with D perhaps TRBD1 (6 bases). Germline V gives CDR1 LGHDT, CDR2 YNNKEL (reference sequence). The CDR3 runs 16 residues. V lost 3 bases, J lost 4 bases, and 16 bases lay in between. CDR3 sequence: CASSQPRWTVGNTIYF. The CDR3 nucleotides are TGTGCCAGCAGCCAGCCCCGGTGGACAGTCGGAAACACCATATATTTT.

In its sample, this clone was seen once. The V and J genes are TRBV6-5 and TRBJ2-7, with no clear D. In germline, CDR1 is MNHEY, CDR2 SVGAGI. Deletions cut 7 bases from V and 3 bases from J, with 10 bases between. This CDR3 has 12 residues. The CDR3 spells CASTIDNYEQYF. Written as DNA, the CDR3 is TGTGCCAGCACCATTGACAACTACGAGCAGTACTTC.

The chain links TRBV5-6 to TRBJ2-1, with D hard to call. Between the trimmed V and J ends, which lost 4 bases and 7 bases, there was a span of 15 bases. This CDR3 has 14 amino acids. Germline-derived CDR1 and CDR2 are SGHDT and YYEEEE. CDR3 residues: CASSGRWSTNEQFF. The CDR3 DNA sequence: TGTGCCAGCAGCGGTCGATGGTCCACTAATGAGCAGTTCTTC.

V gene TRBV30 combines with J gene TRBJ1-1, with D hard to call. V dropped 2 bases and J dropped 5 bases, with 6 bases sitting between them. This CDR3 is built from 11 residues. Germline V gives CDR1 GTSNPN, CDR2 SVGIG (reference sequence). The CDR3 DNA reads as TGTGCCTGGAGTTGGGAAACTGAAGCTTTCTTT. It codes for CAWSWETEAFF.

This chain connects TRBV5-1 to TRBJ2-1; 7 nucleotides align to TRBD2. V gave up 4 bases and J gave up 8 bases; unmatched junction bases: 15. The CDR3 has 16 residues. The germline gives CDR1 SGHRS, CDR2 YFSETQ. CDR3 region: CASSPRGGTIQDEQFF. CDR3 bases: TGCGCCAGCAGCCCTCGGGGCGGGACTATTCAGGATGAGCAGTTCTTC.

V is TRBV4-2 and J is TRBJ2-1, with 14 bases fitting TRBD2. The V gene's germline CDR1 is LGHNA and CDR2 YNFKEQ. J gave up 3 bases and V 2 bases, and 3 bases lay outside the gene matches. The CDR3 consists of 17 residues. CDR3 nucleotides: TGTGCCAGCAGCCAACGGACTAGCGGGGGGATCTACAATGAGCAGTTCTTC. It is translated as CASSQRTSGGIYNEQFF.

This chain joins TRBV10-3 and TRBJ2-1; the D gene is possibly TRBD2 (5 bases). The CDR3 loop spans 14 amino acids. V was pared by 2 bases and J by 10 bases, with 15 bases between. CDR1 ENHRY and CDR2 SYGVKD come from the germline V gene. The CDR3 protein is CAISEVRARWEQFF. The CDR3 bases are TGTGCCATCAGTGAGGTGAGGGCCCGGTGGGAGCAGTTCTTC.

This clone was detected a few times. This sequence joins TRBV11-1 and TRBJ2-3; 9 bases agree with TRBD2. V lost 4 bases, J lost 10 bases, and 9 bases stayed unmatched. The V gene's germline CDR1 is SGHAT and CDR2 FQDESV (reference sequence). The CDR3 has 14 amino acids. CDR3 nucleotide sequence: TGTGCCAGCAGCTCATCCGGGACTAGCTTAGCGCAGTATTTT. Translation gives CASSSSGTSLAQYF.

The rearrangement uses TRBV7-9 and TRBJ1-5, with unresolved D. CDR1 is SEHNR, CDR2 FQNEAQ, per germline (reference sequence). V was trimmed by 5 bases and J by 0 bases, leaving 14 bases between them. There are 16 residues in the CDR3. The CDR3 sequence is CASSAPRGFSNQPQHF. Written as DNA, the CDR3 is TGTGCCAGCAGCGCCCCCCGAGGGTTTAGCAATCAGCCCCAGCATTTT.

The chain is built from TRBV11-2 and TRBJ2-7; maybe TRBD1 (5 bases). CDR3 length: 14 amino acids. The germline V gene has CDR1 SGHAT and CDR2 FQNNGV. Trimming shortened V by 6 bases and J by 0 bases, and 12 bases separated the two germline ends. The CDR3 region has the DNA TGTGCCAGCAGTAGGGGTTTAGACTCCTACGAGCAGTACTTC. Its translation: CASSRGLDSYEQYF. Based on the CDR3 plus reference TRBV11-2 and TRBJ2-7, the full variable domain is EAGVAQSPRYKIIEKRQSVAFWCNPISGHATLYWYQQILGQGPKLLIQFQNNGVVDDSQLPKDRFSAERLKGVDSTLKIQPAKLEDSAVYLCASSRGLDSYEQYFGPGTRLTVT.

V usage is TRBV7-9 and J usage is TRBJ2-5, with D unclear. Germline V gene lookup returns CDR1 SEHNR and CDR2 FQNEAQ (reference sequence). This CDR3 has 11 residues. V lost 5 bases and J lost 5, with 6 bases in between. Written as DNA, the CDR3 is TGTGCCAGCAGCACCCGGGAGACCCAGTACTTC. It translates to CASSTRETQYF. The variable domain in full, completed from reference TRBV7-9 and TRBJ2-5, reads DTGVSQNPRHKITKRGQNVTFRCDPISEHNRLYWYRQTLGQGPEFLTYFQNEAQLEKSRLLSDRFSAERPKGSFSTLEIQRTEQGDSAMYLCASSTRETQYFGPGTRLLVL.

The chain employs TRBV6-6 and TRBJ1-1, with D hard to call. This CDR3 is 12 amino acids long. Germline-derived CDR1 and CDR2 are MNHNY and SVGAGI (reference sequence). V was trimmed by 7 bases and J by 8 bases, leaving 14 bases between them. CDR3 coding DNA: TGTGCCAGCAAGACGACCGCCCCCGAAGCTTTCTTT. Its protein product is CASKTTAPEAFF.